This T cell receptor beta chain comes out of a study of T cell responses to AZD1222 COVID-19 vaccine. TCRdb's copy holds only in-frame clones and misses some; the assay was immunoSEQ multiplex PCR. This sample has 130,000 to 150,000 clones, with 92% found just once. As regards this clone: Its antigen is currently unknown.

V was trimmed by 0 bases and J by 0 bases, leaving 13 bases between them. This CDR3 is built from 16 residues. Germline values: CDR1 SGHNT, CDR2 YYREEE (reference sequence). Study-wide findings and caveats: Among spike-specific TCRs, nearly half reportedly target unmutated variant regions. Repertoires were collected only later (after the peak T cell response had occurred). Regions 160-218 and 743-854 held dominance among vaccine-associated CD4 TCRs, which spanned spike. White British ancestry dominated among donors, who included more females, and clonal diversity was possibly underestimated.

The specimen was peripheral blood, collected on day 0 of AZD1222 vaccination. This rearrangement joins TRBV5-4 to TRBJ2-7, with a possible D match to TRBD1 (6 bases). The source of this sequence is an adult in good health. The CDR3 DNA reads as TGTGCCAGCAGCTTGGAGAACAGGGCCGGCTCCTACGAGCAGTACTTC. Protein product: CASSLENRAGSYEQYF.